Listed here are 6 T cell receptor beta chains from one sample, sequenced in a study of T cell changes during pregnancy in multiple sclerosis. TCRdb's copy holds only in-frame clones and misses some; the assay was immunoSEQ multiplex PCR. The profile shows under 55,000 clones, 94% of them singletons. The sequencing used CD4+ T cells from peripheral blood mononuclear cells, collected in the third trimester of pregnancy. These receptors were obtained from a female donor with multiple sclerosis, enrolled in a pregnancy study.

The chain links TRBV5-8 to TRBJ2-5, with 7 bases aligning to TRBD2. The length of the CDR3 is 15 residues. Germline V gives CDR1 SGHTS, CDR2 YDEGEE. Trimming cost V 8 bases and J 0 bases; bases outside gene matches: 10. CDR3 residues: CARTPRDYYQETQYF. In DNA, the CDR3 is TGTGCCAGGACTCCCAGGGACTATTACCAAGAGACCCAGTACTTC.

The chain combines TRBV5-1 with TRBJ2-5; 8 positions agree with TRBD2. Trimming cost V 7 bases and J 8 bases; bases outside gene matches: 16. The CDR3 extends over 15 amino acids. Germline-derived CDR1 and CDR2 are SGHRS and YFSETQ. The chain's CDR3 is CASQTLPGLGNTQYF. CDR3 nucleotides: TGCGCCAGCCAAACGCTGCCGGGACTAGGTAATACCCAGTACTTC.

The genes are TRBV9 and TRBJ1-2, with 7 bases lining up with TRBD1. Germline V lookup: CDR1 SGDLS, CDR2 YYNGEE. V was pared by 3 bases and J by 5 bases, with 7 bases of the junction left unmatched. This CDR3 is 14 amino acids long. CDR3 protein: CASSAPGQTYGYTF. The CDR3 DNA follows: TGTGCCAGCAGCGCCCCGGGACAGACATATGGCTACACCTTC.

The chain recombines TRBV27 with TRBJ1-1; 9 nucleotides line up with TRBD1. Germline V gives CDR1 MNHEY, CDR2 SMNVEV (reference sequence). This CDR3 comprises 15 residues. The J segment lost 5 bases and the V segment lost 4 bases, leaving 8 bases of the junction unmatched. CDR3 bases: TGTGCCAGCAGTTCCTTGGGACAGGGAAAAACTGAAGCTTTCTTT. Its translation: CASSSLGQGKTEAFF.

This chain connects TRBV6-5 to TRBJ2-1; possibly TRBD2 for D (6 bases). CDR1 is MNHEY and CDR2 is SVGAGI in the germline V gene. The germline V and J ends were trimmed by 2 bases and 2 bases, with 13 bases remaining between them. The CDR3 runs 16 residues. CDR3: CASSYLGGNAYNEQFF. CDR3 in DNA: TGTGCCAGCAGTTACCTGGGCGGGAATGCCTACAATGAGCAGTTCTTC.

The genes are TRBV9 and TRBJ1-2; 7 bases are shared with TRBD1. Trimming removed 0 bases from V and 1 base from J; junction bases left unmatched: 6. CDR3 length: 16 amino acids. From germline, CDR1 is SGDLS and CDR2 YYNGEE. The CDR3 DNA reads TGTGCCAGCAGCGTAGATGCCGGGACAGTTAACTATGGCTACACCTTC. The encoded protein is CASSVDAGTVNYGYTF.